The 25 T cell receptor beta chains presented below share a single source sample, sequenced in a study of T cell responses to AZD1222 COVID-19 vaccine. TCRdb's table, derived via immunoSEQ multiplex PCR, lists solely in-frame clones and lacks some. The sample consists of under 150,000 clones, 92% of them appearing once. This specimen was peripheral blood, taken on day 0 of AZD1222 vaccination. Receptor source: an adult in good health.

V and J are TRBV19 and TRBJ1-5; tentative D call: TRBD1 (5 bases). CDR3 length: 14 residues. Trimming removed 7 bases at V and 3 bases at J, with 13 bases between. Germline V gives CDR1 LNHDA, CDR2 SQIVND (reference sequence). The CDR3 is CASTSSGHNQPQHF. The CDR3 DNA reads as TGTGCCAGTACATCCAGCGGACACAATCAGCCCCAGCATTTT.

In this sample, this clone turned up once. The chain combines TRBV15 with TRBJ1-2; TRBD1 matches at 8 bases. Germline V lookup: CDR1 LNHNV, CDR2 YYDKDF (reference sequence). V shed 4 bases and J 7 bases; nucleotides not matched to a gene: 8. The CDR3 extends over 14 amino acids. The CDR3 reads CATSTRTGKGGYTF. The CDR3 coding sequence is TGTGCCACCAGCACTCGGACAGGGAAGGGTGGCTACACCTTC.

The chain links TRBV9 to TRBJ2-2; 9 nucleotides align to TRBD1. After removal of 4 bases from V and 6 bases from J, the junction contained 4 bases not matched to a gene. The CDR3 contains 14 residues. In germline, CDR1 is SGDLS, CDR2 YYNGEE. This chain's CDR3 is CASSRQGEAGELFF. The CDR3 DNA reads as TGTGCCAGCAGCCGACAGGGGGAGGCCGGGGAGCTGTTTTTT.

The rearrangement joins TRBV5-5 to TRBJ1-1; D possibly corresponds to TRBD1 (5 bases). The CDR3 is 14 amino acids. Trimming removed 6 bases at V and 7 bases at J, with 19 bases between. CDR1 is SGHKS and CDR2 is YYEKEE in the germline V gene (reference sequence). This CDR3 is CASTSFGQPGEAFF. The DNA for the CDR3 is TGTGCCAGCACCTCATTCGGACAACCAGGTGAAGCTTTCTTT. The whole variable domain, remainder taken from reference TRBV5-5 and TRBJ1-1, is DAGVTQSPTHLIKTRGQQVTLRCSPISGHKSVSWYQQVLGQGPQFIFQYYEKEERGRGNFPDRFSARQFPNYSSELNVNALLLGDSALYLCASTSFGQPGEAFFGQGTRLTVV.

The rearrangement joins TRBV19 to TRBJ1-5, with D possibly TRBD1 on 6 matching bases. Trimming took off 3 bases at V and 6 bases at J, with 12 bases between the two ends. The CDR3 runs to 14 residues. Per the germline V gene, CDR1 is LNHDA and CDR2 is SQIVND (reference sequence). The CDR3 sequence is CASSMTGPGQPQHF. The CDR3 region has the DNA TGTGCCAGTAGTATGACAGGACCGGGTCAGCCCCAGCATTTT. Filled out from reference TRBV19 and TRBJ1-5, the complete variable domain reads DGGITQSPKYLFRKEGQNVTLSCEQNLNHDAMYWYRQDPGQGLRLIYYSQIVNDFQKGDIAEGYSVSREKKESFPLTVTSAQKNPTAFYLCASSMTGPGQPQHFGDGTRLSIL.

The gene calls are TRBV2 and TRBJ1-5; weak D call: TRBD1 (6 bases). This CDR3 is built from 13 residues. V lost 8 bases and J lost 3, with 11 bases in between. Germline lookup yields CDR1 SNHLY and CDR2 FYNNEI. CDR3 region: CASHGQINQPQHF. The CDR3 DNA sequence: TGTGCCAGCCATGGACAGATCAATCAGCCCCAGCATTTT.

As regards this clone: In the same sample, other DNA sequences code for this CDR3. Here the CDR3 DNA reads TGTGCCAGCAGTTTAGTCCCCTACGAGCAGTACTTC. As protein: CASSLVPYEQYF. V and J are TRBV28 and TRBJ2-7, with D unresolved. The germline V gene encodes CDR1 MDHEN and CDR2 SYDVKM. The CDR3 loop spans 12 amino acids. With 2 bases removed from V and 2 bases from J, the gap between germline ends came to 4 bases. Drawing the rest from reference TRBV28 and TRBJ2-7, the complete variable domain is DVKVTQSSRYLVKRTGEKVFLECVQDMDHENMFWYRQDPGLGLRLIYFSYDVKMKEKGDIPEGYSVSREKKERFSLILESASTNQTSMYLCASSLVPYEQYFGPGTRLTVT.

V usage is TRBV3-1 (or the pseudogene TRBV3-2) and J usage is TRBJ1-1; no reliable D call. This CDR3 region has 14 residues. Germline V gives CDR1 LGHDT, CDR2 YNNKEL (reference sequence). Trimming took 3 bases from V and 11 from J, leaving 19 bases between them. The CDR3 bases are TGTGCCAGCAGCCAGGCAGGCCCACTACTAACGGCTTTCTTT. Translating gives CASSQAGPLLTAFF.

J is TRBJ2-7 and V is TRBV9; 9 nucleotides align to TRBD2. J lost 7 bases, V lost 10 bases, and 30 bases had no gene match. CDR1 SGDLS and CDR2 YYNGEE come from the germline V gene. The CDR3 is 19 amino acids. In DNA form, the CDR3 reads TGTGCCTTGGACCGCTTCACCGGGACTAGCAGGGGGGAGAGGGGTGAGCAGTACTTC. Residues: CALDRFTGTSRGERGEQYF.

The chain combines TRBV13 with TRBJ1-1, with D uncertain. V lost 3 bases, J lost 4 bases, and 9 bases lay in between. The length of the CDR3 is 13 residues. The V gene's germline CDR1 is PRHDT and CDR2 FYEKMQ (reference sequence). The CDR3 spells CASSFPEGTEAFF. The CDR3 nucleotides read TGTGCCAGCAGCTTTCCAGAGGGCACTGAAGCTTTCTTT.

A single count supports this clone. V and J are TRBV18 and TRBJ2-1; D gene unclear. Germline CDR1 is KGHSH and CDR2 is LQKENI. This CDR3 has 15 amino acids. Trimming took 0 bases from V and 2 from J, leaving 8 bases between them. Here the CDR3 reads CASSPPRSTYNEQFF. In nucleotides, the CDR3 is TGTGCCAGCTCACCACCGAGAAGTACCTACAATGAGCAGTTCTTC.

The gene calls are TRBV5-4 and TRBJ1-2; no clear D gene. CDR3 length: 12 residues. With 7 bases removed from V and 1 base from J, the gap between germline ends came to 8 bases. Germline values: CDR1 SGHNT, CDR2 YYREEE (reference sequence). The chain's CDR3 is CASARLNYGYTF. The CDR3 DNA sequence: TGTGCCAGCGCTCGCCTTAACTATGGCTACACCTTC.

The chain carries TRBV5-1 and TRBJ1-3; a weak D match, TRBD1 (5 bases). Germline loops: CDR1 SGHRS, CDR2 YFSETQ. This CDR3 spans 12 amino acids. The V and J ends lost 4 bases and 9 bases respectively, with 11 bases between them. DNA of the CDR3: TGCGCCAGCAGCGATCTCCAGGGCACCATATATTTT. Amino acid sequence: CASSDLQGTIYF.

The DNA for the CDR3 is TGTGCCAGAAGCTTGGGGGAGGACAGGGGGCGCCAATATATCTCCTATAATTCACCCCTCCACTTT. It is translated as CARSLGEDRGRQYISYNSPLHF. The rearrangement links TRBV5-3 to TRBJ1-6; 11 bases are a match to TRBD1. TRBV5-3 carries the ORF label, with uncertain function. CDR3 size: 22 residues. V shed 0 bases, J shed 0 bases, and the junction held 14 bases outside the gene matches.

The CDR3 is CASSPRGVTNEKLFF. In nucleotides, the CDR3 is TGTGCCAGCAGCCCCCGAGGGGTAACTAATGAAAAACTGTTTTTT. V usage is TRBV7-6 and J usage is TRBJ1-4; D is possibly TRBD1 (5 bases). Germline V gene lookup returns CDR1 SGHVS and CDR2 FNYEAQ. The CDR3 runs to 15 residues. The V gene lost 5 bases and the J gene lost 1 base, with 11 bases spanning the gap.

The J gene is TRBJ2-1, the V gene TRBV5-1; weak D call: TRBD2 (6 bases). CDR1 is SGHRS and CDR2 is YFSETQ in the germline V gene. The CDR3 sequence is 15 residues long. V lost 4 bases and J 4 bases, leaving 15 bases between the germline ends. The CDR3 region has the DNA TGCGCCAGCAGCATTGGGGCCGGGAGTTACAATGAGCAGTTCTTC. Translated: CASSIGAGSYNEQFF.

In its sample, this clone was seen a few times. The rearrangement uses TRBV4-1 and TRBJ2-7, with 9 bases aligning to TRBD2. V trimming: 4 bases; J trimming: 3 bases; junction bases outside the gene matches: 7. CDR3 length: 15 residues. Germline CDR1 reads MGHRA; CDR2 reads YSYEKL. The CDR3 protein is CASSPWREGLYEQYF. The CDR3 DNA sequence: TGCGCCAGCAGCCCATGGCGGGAGGGTCTCTACGAGCAGTACTTC.

The chain is built from TRBV5-5 and TRBJ2-5, with D unclear. V was trimmed by 0 bases and J by 0 bases, leaving 6 bases between them. The CDR3 contains 14 residues. CDR1 SGHKS and CDR2 YYEKEE come from the germline V gene (reference sequence). The CDR3 spells CASSLGRYQETQYF. The CDR3, as DNA: TGTGCCAGCAGCTTGGGTCGGTACCAAGAGACCCAGTACTTC.

The rearrangement links TRBV30 to TRBJ1-1, with TRBD1 identical over 7 bases. The CDR3 runs 13 residues. Trimming at V came to 0 bases and at J to 7 bases, leaving 5 bases not matched to a gene. Germline V gene sequence: CDR1 GTSNPN, CDR2 SVGIG (reference sequence). Here the CDR3 DNA reads TGTGCCTGGAGTGTAGGGACAGATCTTGAAGCTTTCTTT. Translating gives CAWSVGTDLEAFF.

The chain is built from TRBV6-2 or TRBV6-3 and TRBJ1-4, with a tentative D call TRBD1 (5 bases). Per germline, CDR1 MNHEY and CDR2 SVGEGT. The CDR3 runs 15 residues. V was trimmed by 0 bases and J by 5 bases, leaving 10 bases between them. The CDR3 region is CASSYSGTLNEKLFF. The CDR3 DNA follows: TGTGCCAGCAGTTACTCGGGGACCCTGAATGAAAAACTGTTTTTT.

The V call is TRBV30, the J call TRBJ1-1; 10 bases are shared with TRBD1. The CDR3 is made up of 14 amino acids. The J segment lost 4 bases and the V segment lost 0 bases, leaving 2 bases of the junction unmatched. Germline CDR1 reads GTSNPN; CDR2 reads SVGIG (reference sequence). CDR3 amino acids: CAWSVGDRGTEAFF. DNA of the CDR3: TGTGCCTGGAGTGTTGGGGACAGGGGCACTGAAGCTTTCTTT.

This sequence joins TRBV19 and TRBJ1-4; D gene ambiguous. This CDR3 is 12 amino acids long. The germline CDR1 and CDR2 sequences are LNHDA and SQIVND (reference sequence). Trimming removed 4 bases from V and 7 bases from J, with 7 bases in between. In DNA, the CDR3 is TGTGCCAGTAGTAGACATCCTGAAAAACTGTTTTTT. Its protein is CASSRHPEKLFF. Complete variable domain (other parts from reference TRBV19 and TRBJ1-4): DGGITQSPKYLFRKEGQNVTLSCEQNLNHDAMYWYRQDPGQGLRLIYYSQIVNDFQKGDIAEGYSVSREKKESFPLTVTSAQKNPTAFYLCASSRHPEKLFFGSGTQLSVL.

This clone was observed a single time. This chain connects TRBV5-1 to TRBJ2-7; TRBD2 matches 7 bases. The germline CDR1 and CDR2 sequences are SGHRS and YFSETQ. The CDR3 spans 14 residues. With 3 bases clipped from V and 6 bases from J, the junction kept 9 bases outside the gene matches. The CDR3 DNA is TGCGCCAGCAGCTCAACCGGGACGGGGGGCGAGCAGTACTTC. As protein: CASSSTGTGGEQYF.

V usage is TRBV14 and J usage is TRBJ2-3; perhaps TRBD2 as D (5 bases). V shed 0 bases and J shed 4 bases, with 14 bases lying between them. Germline CDR1 is SGHDN and CDR2 is FVKESK. This CDR3 has 16 amino acids. The CDR3, as DNA: TGTGCCAGCAGCCAAGAGGAGGCCTTTTCGTCAGATACGCAGTATTTT. It codes for CASSQEEAFSSDTQYF.

V gene TRBV3-1 (or the pseudogene TRBV3-2) combines with J gene TRBJ1-2, with D uncertain. The germline CDR1 and CDR2 sequences are LGHDT and YNNKEL (reference sequence). This CDR3 contains 12 residues. Trimming stripped 4 bases from V and 8 bases from J, with 11 bases between. The CDR3 nucleotides are TGTGCCAGCAGCCGCGACTCCCGGGGCTACACCTTC. Translated: CASSRDSRGYTF.